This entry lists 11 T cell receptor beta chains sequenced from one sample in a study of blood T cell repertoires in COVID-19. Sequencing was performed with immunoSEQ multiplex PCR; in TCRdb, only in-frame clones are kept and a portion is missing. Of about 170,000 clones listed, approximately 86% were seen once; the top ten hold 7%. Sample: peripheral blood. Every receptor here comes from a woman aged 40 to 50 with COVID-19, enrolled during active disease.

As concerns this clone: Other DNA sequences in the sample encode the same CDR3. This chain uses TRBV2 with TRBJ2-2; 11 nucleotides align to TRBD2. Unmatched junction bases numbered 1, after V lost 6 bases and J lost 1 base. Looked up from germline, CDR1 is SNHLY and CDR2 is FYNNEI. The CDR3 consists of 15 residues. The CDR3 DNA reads TGTGCCAGCAGCGGGACTAGCGGGAACACCGGGGAGCTGTTTTTT. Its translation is CASSGTSGNTGELFF.

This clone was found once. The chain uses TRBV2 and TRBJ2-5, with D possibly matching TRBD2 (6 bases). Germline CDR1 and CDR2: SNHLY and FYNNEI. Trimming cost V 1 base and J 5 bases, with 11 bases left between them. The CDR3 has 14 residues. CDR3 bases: TGTGCCAGCAGTGAAGGGCGGGGCGGGGAGACCCAGTACTTC. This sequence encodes CASSEGRGGETQYF. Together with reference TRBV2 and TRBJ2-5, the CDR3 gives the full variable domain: EPEVTQTPSHQVTQMGQEVILRCVPISNHLYFYWYRQILGQKVEFLVSFYNNEISEKSEIFDDQFSVERPDGSNFTLKIRSTKLEDSAMYFCASSEGRGGETQYFGPGTRLLVL.

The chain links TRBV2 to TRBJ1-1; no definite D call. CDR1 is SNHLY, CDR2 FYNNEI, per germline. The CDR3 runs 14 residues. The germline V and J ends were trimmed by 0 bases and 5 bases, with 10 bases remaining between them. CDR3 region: CASSEALPGTEAFF. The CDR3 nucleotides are TGTGCCAGCAGTGAAGCGCTTCCGGGGACTGAAGCTTTCTTT. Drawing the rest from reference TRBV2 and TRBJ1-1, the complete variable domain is EPEVTQTPSHQVTQMGQEVILRCVPISNHLYFYWYRQILGQKVEFLVSFYNNEISEKSEIFDDQFSVERPDGSNFTLKIRSTKLEDSAMYFCASSEALPGTEAFFGQGTRLTVV.

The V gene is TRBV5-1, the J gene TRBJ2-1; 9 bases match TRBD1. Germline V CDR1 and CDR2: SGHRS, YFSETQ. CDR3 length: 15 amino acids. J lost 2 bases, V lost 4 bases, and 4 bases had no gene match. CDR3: CASSIGTGPYNEQFF. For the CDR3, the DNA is TGCGCCAGCAGCATAGGGACAGGGCCCTACAATGAGCAGTTCTTC.

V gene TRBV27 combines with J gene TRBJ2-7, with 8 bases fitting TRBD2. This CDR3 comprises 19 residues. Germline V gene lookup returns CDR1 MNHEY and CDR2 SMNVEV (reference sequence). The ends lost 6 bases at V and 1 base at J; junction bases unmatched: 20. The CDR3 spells CASSLTAIPGTRGSYEQYF. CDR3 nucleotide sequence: TGTGCCAGCAGCCTTACTGCTATTCCCGGGACTAGAGGTTCCTACGAGCAGTACTTC.

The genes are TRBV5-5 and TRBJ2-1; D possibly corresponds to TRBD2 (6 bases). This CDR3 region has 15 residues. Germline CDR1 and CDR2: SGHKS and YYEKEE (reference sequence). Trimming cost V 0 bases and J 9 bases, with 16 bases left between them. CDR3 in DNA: TGTGCCAGCAGCTTGGAAAGGAGAAAGGAGGGTGAGCAGTTCTTC. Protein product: CASSLERRKEGEQFF.

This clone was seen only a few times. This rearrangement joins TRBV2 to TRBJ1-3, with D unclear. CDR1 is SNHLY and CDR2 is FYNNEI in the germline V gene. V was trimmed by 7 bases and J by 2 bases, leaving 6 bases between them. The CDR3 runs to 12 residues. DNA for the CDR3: TGTGCCAGCACGGCGGCTGGAAACACCATATATTTT. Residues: CASTAAGNTIYF.

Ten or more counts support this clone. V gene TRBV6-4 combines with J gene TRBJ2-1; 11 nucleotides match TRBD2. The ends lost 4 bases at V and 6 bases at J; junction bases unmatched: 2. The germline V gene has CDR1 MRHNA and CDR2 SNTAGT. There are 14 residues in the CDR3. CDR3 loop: CASSAGTSGNEQFF. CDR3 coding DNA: TGTGCCAGCAGTGCCGGGACTAGCGGCAATGAGCAGTTCTTC.

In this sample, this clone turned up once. CDR3: CASSRIDSPNSPLHF. The DNA of the CDR3 is TGTGCCAGCAGCAGAATCGACAGCCCTAATTCACCCCTCCACTTT. V usage is TRBV9 and J usage is TRBJ1-6; a possible D gene is TRBD1 (5 bases). CDR1 and CDR2 from the germline V gene are SGDLS and YYNGEE. V was shortened by 4 bases and J by 6 bases, with 14 bases between the two germline ends. CDR3 length: 15 residues.

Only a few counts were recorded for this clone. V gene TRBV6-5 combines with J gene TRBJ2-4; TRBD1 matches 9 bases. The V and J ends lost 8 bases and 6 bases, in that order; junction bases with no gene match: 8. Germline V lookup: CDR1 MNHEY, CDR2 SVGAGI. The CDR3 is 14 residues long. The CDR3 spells CASRDSGQGNIQYF. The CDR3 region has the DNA TGTGCCAGCCGGGATTCGGGACAGGGAAACATTCAGTACTTC.

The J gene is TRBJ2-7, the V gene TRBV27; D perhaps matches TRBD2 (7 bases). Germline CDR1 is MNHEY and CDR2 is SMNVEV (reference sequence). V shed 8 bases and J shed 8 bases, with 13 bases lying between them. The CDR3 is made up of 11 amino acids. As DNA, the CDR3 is TGTGCCAGCCATAGGGGGACTAAGCAGTACTTC. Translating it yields CASHRGTKQYF.